The TCR beta chain described here comes from a study of T cell changes during pregnancy in multiple sclerosis. Data came from immunoSEQ multiplex PCR; TCRdb stores just in-frame clones and leaves some out. The profile shows about 44,000 clones, 75% to 95% of them singletons. The CDR3 is 14 residues long. Germline V gives CDR1 MDHEN, CDR2 SYDVKM. Trimming at V came to 8 bases and at J to 5 bases, leaving 10 bases not matched to a gene. The chain is built from TRBV28 and TRBJ1-1; 8 bases are a match to TRBD1. The TCR comes from a female donor with multiple sclerosis, enrolled in a pregnancy study. Specimen: CD4+ T cells from peripheral blood mononuclear cells, collected before pregnancy. The chain's CDR3 is CASESGGAWTEAFF. CDR3 in DNA: TGTGCCAGCGAATCAGGGGGCGCGTGGACTGAAGCTTTCTTT.